These T cell receptor beta chains were read from a single sample in a study of blood T cell repertoires in COVID-19. Assay: immunoSEQ multiplex PCR; the TCRdb copy retains only in-frame clones and omits some. The sample carries more than 140,000 clones, 84% recorded once. What was sequenced was peripheral blood. The receptors were gathered from a woman in her 50s in a cohort sampled during active or convalescent COVID-19. The CDR3 runs from the conserved cysteine through the conserved F or W. Fields, in order: V gene, clone size, J gene, D gene, CDR3 protein, CDR3 DNA. D genes are given only for firm matches. The listing skips clone size in some rows; elsewhere it reads once, few, many or a size class.

>TRBV18|-|TRBJ1-5|TRBD1
CASYRGGWNQPQHF
TGTGCCAGCTACAGGGGGGGTTGGAATCAGCCCCAGCATTTT
>TRBV2|-|TRBJ1-4|-
CASSAVQGTNEKLFF
TGTGCCAGCAGTGCCGTCCAGGGTACTAATGAAAAACTGTTTTTT
>TRBV5-1|-|TRBJ2-5|-
CASSLVWRPQETQYF
TGCGCCAGCAGCTTGGTGTGGAGGCCACAAGAGACCCAGTACTTC
>TRBV9|-|TRBJ2-1|TRBD2
CASKDGAGSPVNEQFF
TGTGCCAGCAAAGACGGAGCGGGGTCCCCGGTAAATGAGCAGTTCTTC
>TRBV28|-|TRBJ2-2|TRBD1
CASRRDRVTGELFF
TGTGCCAGCAGGCGGGACAGGGTAACCGGGGAGCTGTTTTTT
>TRBV19|-|TRBJ1-5|TRBD1
CASRDRGWNQPQHF
TGTGCCAGTAGGGACAGGGGATGGAATCAGCCCCAGCATTTT
>TRBV4-1|-|TRBJ1-4|TRBD1
CASSQGGQGQKLFF
TGCGCCAGCAGCCAAGGGGGACAGGGACAAAAACTGTTTTTT
>TRBV7-2|many|TRBJ1-3|-
CASSPRLADRVRGNTIYF
TGTGCCAGCAGCCCAAGGCTGGCCGATCGGGTGCGTGGAAACACCATATATTTT
>TRBV5-1|-|TRBJ1-1|TRBD1
CASSFDRAAGTEAFF
TGCGCCAGCAGCTTCGACAGGGCGGCTGGCACTGAAGCTTTCTTT
>TRBV9|-|TRBJ1-5|-
CASSVGVGGSQPQHF
TGTGCCAGCAGCGTAGGGGTCGGGGGTAGTCAGCCCCAGCATTTT
>TRBV5-5|-|TRBJ1-1|-
CASSLTGNTEAFF
TGTGCCAGCAGCTTGACAGGGAACACTGAAGCTTTCTTT
>TRBV19|-|TRBJ2-7|-
CASSPTAERAGEQYF
TGTGCCAGTAGTCCGACGGCCGAGCGGGCGGGCGAGCAGTACTTC
>TRBV27|-|TRBJ2-7|TRBD1
CASSPRQGGIYEQYF
TGTGCCAGCAGTCCTCGACAGGGGGGTATCTACGAGCAGTACTTC
>TRBV4-2|-|TRBJ2-1|TRBD2
CASSHETSGGNRYNEQFF
TGTGCCAGCAGCCATGAGACTAGCGGGGGGAACCGGTACAATGAGCAGTTCTTC
>TRBV7-6|-|TRBJ1-6|TRBD1
CASSSLQGAYGSPLHF
TGTGCCAGCAGCTCATTACAGGGGGCGTACGGTTCACCCCTCCACTTT
>TRBV19|-|TRBJ1-5|-
CASSMSHQPQHF
TGTGCCAGTAGTATGTCTCATCAGCCCCAGCATTTT
>TRBV30|few|TRBJ1-4|TRBD1
CAWSTGESNEKLFF
TGTGCCTGGAGTACAGGGGAGAGTAATGAAAAACTGTTTTTT
>TRBV7-9|-|TRBJ2-5|TRBD1
CASSLGSRGSEETQYF
TGTGCCAGCAGCTTAGGGTCCAGGGGGTCGGAAGAGACCCAGTACTTC
>TRBV6-5|-|TRBJ2-7|TRBD1
CASRKDRAYEQYF
TGTGCCAGCCGAAAGGACAGGGCCTACGAGCAGTACTTC
>TRBV19|-|TRBJ1-2|-
CASRQQLQGYGYTF
TGTGCCAGCCGGCAGCAGTTACAGGGATACGGCTACACCTTC
>TRBV3-1/TRBV3-2|-|TRBJ1-1|-
CASSQSVNTEAFF
TGTGCCAGCAGCCAGTCAGTAAACACTGAAGCTTTCTTT
>TRBV7-9|-|TRBJ2-5|-
CASSLVRDQETQYF
TGTGCCAGCAGCTTAGTTCGGGATCAAGAGACCCAGTACTTC
>TRBV7-8|-|TRBJ1-2|TRBD1
CASSLALTGTGGGSDYGYTF
TGTGCCAGCAGCTTAGCGTTAACTGGGACAGGGGGCGGAAGCGACTATGGCTACACCTTC
>TRBV4-1|once|TRBJ1-3|TRBD1
CASSQEEQGGNTIYF
TGCGCCAGCAGCCAAGAAGAACAGGGGGGAAACACCATATATTTT
>TRBV5-5|few|TRBJ2-1|-
CASSFAGEQFF
TGTGCCAGCAGCTTTGCCGGTGAGCAGTTCTTC
>TRBV25-1|-|TRBJ2-7|TRBD1
CASSDGQGKWEQYF
TGTGCCAGCAGTGATGGACAGGGGAAGTGGGAGCAGTACTTC
>TRBV24-1|-|TRBJ1-1|-
CATNNRRGTEAFF
TGTGCCACCAATAACCGACGGGGCACTGAAGCTTTCTTT
>TRBV6-2/TRBV6-3|-|TRBJ1-5|-
CASSYTGSGQPQHF
TGTGCCAGCAGTTATACAGGTTCTGGGCAGCCCCAGCATTTT
>TRBV24-1|-|TRBJ2-5|TRBD2
CATRSGTSDETQYF
TGTGCCACCAGATCCGGGACTAGCGATGAGACCCAGTACTTC
>TRBV3-1/TRBV3-2|once|TRBJ2-5|TRBD1
CASSRGMDRGLRETQYF
TGTGCCAGCAGTAGGGGGATGGACAGGGGGCTTCGGGAGACCCAGTACTTC
>TRBV3-1/TRBV3-2|-|TRBJ1-5|TRBD1
CASSHSDRAEQPQHF
TGTGCCAGCAGCCACTCGGACAGGGCAGAACAGCCCCAGCATTTT
>TRBV7-2|-|TRBJ1-5|TRBD1
CASSLATGTGSQPQHF
TGTGCCAGCAGCTTAGCTACCGGGACAGGGAGCCAGCCCCAGCATTTT
>TRBV18|-|TRBJ1-6|-
CASSPPYRSPLHF
TGTGCCAGCTCACCACCGTACAGATCACCCCTCCACTTT
>TRBV3-1/TRBV3-2|-|TRBJ2-7|TRBD1
CASSQDGQVLIEQYF
TGTGCCAGCAGCCAAGATGGACAGGTCTTGATCGAGCAGTACTTC
>TRBV27|-|TRBJ2-2|TRBD2
CASSLPSHAGLAGGKGGELFF
TGTGCCAGCAGTTTACCGTCACATGCGGGACTAGCGGGGGGGAAGGGCGGGGAGCTGTTTTTT
>TRBV27|-|TRBJ2-3|-
CASSPIRTDSTDTQYF
TGTGCCAGCAGCCCGATCAGGACAGATAGCACAGATACGCAGTATTTT
>TRBV6-6|-|TRBJ1-5|TRBD1
CASSRATKTGDNQPQHF
TGTGCCAGCAGTCGGGCCACAAAGACAGGGGACAATCAGCCCCAGCATTTT
>TRBV5-1|-|TRBJ1-3|-
CASSLDLGDGNTIYF
TGCGCCAGCAGCTTGGATTTGGGAGATGGAAACACCATATATTTT
>TRBV6-1|-|TRBJ2-3|-
CASSAQFTSGVRDTQYF
TGTGCCAGCAGTGCCCAATTTACTTCCGGGGTTAGAGATACGCAGTATTTT
>TRBV5-1|-|TRBJ2-5|TRBD1
CASSLAGTGEETQYF
TGCGCCAGCAGCTTGGCCGGGACAGGGGAAGAGACCCAGTACTTC
>TRBV5-8|-|TRBJ1-2|TRBD1
CASRDGQGEPSNYGYTF
TGTGCCAGCAGGGACGGACAGGGGGAACCTTCTAACTATGGCTACACCTTC